Described below is a single T cell receptor (beta chain) sequence and its context. This sample is drawn from a study of blood T cell repertoires in COVID-19. Study overall: PBMCs, B-cell-depleted T cells, or T cells provided the cDNA or gDNA that made up the material.

CDR3 length: 14 amino acids. The germline gives CDR1 SNHLY, CDR2 FYNNEI. V trimming: 8 bases; J trimming: 7 bases; junction bases outside the gene matches: 9. Assay used: immunoSEQ multiplex PCR; TCRdb lists only in-frame clones, some missing. The repertoire includes around 99,000 clones, about 87% of them detected once, and about 7% sits in the top ten. The genes are TRBV2 and TRBJ1-4; 8 nucleotides line up with TRBD1. The sequencing input was peripheral blood. The sequence was obtained from a woman aged 50 to 65 with acute or convalescent COVID-19. The CDR3 DNA reads as TGTGCCAGCGGAGGGACAGGAGGGGGTGAAAAACTGTTTTTT. Amino acids: CASGGTGGGEKLFF.